The 23 T cell receptor beta chains below come from one sample, sequenced in a study of blood T cell repertoires in COVID-19. Repertoires were generated with immunoSEQ multiplex PCR, while TCRdb's copy carries only in-frame clones and drops some. The sample lists about 300,000 clones, 80% to 90% occurring once. The sequencing input was peripheral blood. These receptors were obtained from a middle-aged man with acute or convalescent COVID-19.

The rearrangement uses TRBV27 and TRBJ1-6, with D tentatively TRBD1 (5 bases). The CDR3 has 15 residues. The V gene lost 0 bases and the J gene lost 7 bases, with 10 bases spanning the gap. Germline CDR1 is MNHEY and CDR2 is SMNVEV (reference sequence). The CDR3 loop is CASSLSEGVNSPLHF. Here the CDR3 DNA reads TGTGCCAGCAGTTTATCGGAAGGGGTCAATTCACCCCTCCACTTT.

The chain carries TRBV19 and TRBJ2-7, with TRBD2 as a possible D gene (6 bases). Per the germline V gene, CDR1 is LNHDA and CDR2 is SQIVND (reference sequence). This CDR3 is built from 15 residues. Deletions cut 3 bases from V and 5 bases from J, with 17 bases between. This CDR3 reads CASSIGSRGGDEQYF. The CDR3 DNA reads TGTGCCAGTAGTATTGGGTCGAGGGGAGGCGACGAGCAGTACTTC.

V gene TRBV7-2 combines with J gene TRBJ1-1; D unresolved. The CDR3 is made up of 13 amino acids. Trimming removed 3 bases from V and 1 base from J, with 6 bases in between. The germline V gene has CDR1 SGHTA and CDR2 FQGNSA. This chain's CDR3 is CASSFRGNTEAFF. CDR3 DNA: TGTGCCAGCAGCTTTAGAGGGAACACTGAAGCTTTCTTT. Drawing the rest from reference TRBV7-2 and TRBJ1-1, the complete variable domain is GAGVSQSPSNKVTEKGKDVELRCDPISGHTALYWYRQSLGQGLEFLIYFQGNSAPDKSGLPSDRFSAERTGGSVSTLTIQRTQQEDSAVYLCASSFRGNTEAFFGQGTRLTVV.

The chain links TRBV5-5 to TRBJ1-4, with TRBD1 as a possible D gene (6 bases). The V gene lost 4 bases and the J gene lost 0 bases, with 10 bases spanning the gap. The CDR3 totals 15 residues. Germline CDR1 SGHKS, CDR2 YYEKEE (reference sequence). CDR3 bases: TGTGCCAGCAGCGCCCGACAGGCAACTAATGAAAAACTGTTTTTT. Translating gives CASSARQATNEKLFF.

The chain joins TRBV5-6 to TRBJ2-2, with D tentatively TRBD1 (6 bases). This CDR3 contains 16 residues. CDR1 SGHDT and CDR2 YYEEEE come from the germline V gene. The ends were cut back, 5 bases at V and 9 bases at J, with 23 bases in the middle. Here the CDR3 reads CASSRYPGQPERELFF. In nucleotides, the CDR3 is TGTGCCAGCAGTCGTTATCCGGGACAACCTGAAAGGGAGCTGTTTTTT.

The V gene is TRBV10-3, the J gene TRBJ2-7, with D tentatively TRBD1 (5 bases). Per the germline V gene, CDR1 is ENHRY and CDR2 is SYGVKD. The CDR3 runs to 16 residues. V was pared by 3 bases and J by 2 bases, with 17 bases between. The CDR3 nucleotides are TGTGCCATCAGTGAAGGTGGGTCAGGGAAGGCCTACGAGCAGTACTTC. It is translated as CAISEGGSGKAYEQYF.

V usage is TRBV29-1 and J usage is TRBJ2-3; 8 bases agree with TRBD1. V shed 7 bases and J 2 bases; nucleotides not matched to a gene: 11. This CDR3 is 15 amino acids long. CDR1 is SQVTM and CDR2 is ANQGSEA in the germline V gene. CDR3 bases: TGCAGCGCCAGACTCGGACAGGGCTCCACAGATACGCAGTATTTT. Residues: CSARLGQGSTDTQYF.

The chain joins TRBV4-1 to TRBJ2-7, with a weak D call TRBD2 (6 bases). There are 15 residues in the CDR3. V was cut by 0 bases and J by 1 base, with 10 bases left in between. CDR1 MGHRA and CDR2 YSYEKL come from the germline V gene. CDR3 region: CASSQDKTSSYEQYF. CDR3 DNA sequence: TGCGCCAGCAGCCAAGATAAGACTAGTTCCTACGAGCAGTACTTC.

This sequence joins TRBV5-4 and TRBJ1-2; TRBD1 matches at 8 bases. CDR1 SGHNT and CDR2 YYREEE come from the germline V gene (reference sequence). This CDR3 is built from 16 residues. The J segment lost 0 bases and the V segment lost 1 base, leaving 5 bases of the junction unmatched. The CDR3 protein is CASSLPGQESNYGYTF. The CDR3 nucleotides read TGTGCCAGCAGCTTGCCGGGACAGGAATCTAACTATGGCTACACCTTC.

The rearrangement uses TRBV5-4 and TRBJ1-5, with a tentative D call TRBD1 (5 bases). The CDR3 consists of 14 residues. Trimming shortened V by 4 bases and J by 3 bases, and 11 bases separated the two germline ends. Germline CDR1 reads SGHNT; CDR2 reads YYREEE (reference sequence). CDR3: CASSRRGDNQPQHF. CDR3 DNA sequence: TGTGCCAGCAGCCGGAGGGGAGACAATCAGCCCCAGCATTTT.

The chain carries TRBV6-5 and TRBJ2-7, with TRBD2 matching 8 bases. The CDR3 sequence is 16 residues long. V gave up 4 bases and J gave up 0 bases; unmatched junction bases: 8. Germline V gene sequence: CDR1 MNHEY, CDR2 SVGAGI. The CDR3 reads CASSSPGTRGSYEQYF. The CDR3 coding sequence is TGTGCCAGCAGTTCGCCCGGGACTAGAGGCTCCTACGAGCAGTACTTC.

The count of this clone is one. The chain employs TRBV19 and TRBJ1-2; 7 bases line up with TRBD1. The CDR3 is 15 amino acids. Germline values: CDR1 LNHDA, CDR2 SQIVND (reference sequence). Trimming cost V 6 bases and J 6 bases; bases outside gene matches: 13. The CDR3 sequence: CASRLDRDSLNGYTF. In DNA form, the CDR3 reads TGTGCCAGTAGATTAGACAGGGATTCCCTGAATGGCTACACCTTC.

In DNA, the CDR3 is TGTGCCAGTAGTAGAGGCGGGGGTAGGGCCTACAATGAGCAGTTCTTC. Its protein product is CASSRGGGRAYNEQFF. The rearrangement links TRBV19 to TRBJ2-1; 7 positions agree with TRBD2. V lost 4 bases and J lost 2; bases outside the gene matches: 8. Germline CDR1 and CDR2: LNHDA and SQIVND (reference sequence). The CDR3 is 16 residues long.

The CDR3 DNA sequence: TGTGCCAGCACCGGGACAGCGGACGGGGAGCTGTTTTTT. Translating gives CASTGTADGELFF. The V gene is TRBV11-3, the J gene TRBJ2-2; 7 bases match TRBD1. CDR3 length: 13 residues. With V trimmed by 7 bases and J by 7 bases, 6 bases remained unmatched. CDR1 SGHNT and CDR2 YENEEA come from the germline V gene.

The sample holds one count of this clone. This sequence joins TRBV6-5 and TRBJ1-1; D not certain. From germline, CDR1 is MNHEY and CDR2 SVGAGI. The CDR3 is 12 residues long. CDR3 loop: CATGEWVTEAFF. Here the CDR3 DNA reads TGTGCTACCGGGGAGTGGGTCACTGAAGCTTTCTTT.

The table lists this clone with a count of one. The chain joins TRBV5-1 to TRBJ2-7, with 9 bases fitting TRBD2. CDR1 and CDR2 from the germline V gene are SGHRS and YFSETQ. This CDR3 contains 15 residues. With 0 bases clipped from V and 7 bases from J, the junction kept 8 bases outside the gene matches. The CDR3 coding sequence is TGCGCCAGCAGCTTGGACAGCGGGGGGACTGAAGAGCAGTACTTC. Its protein product is CASSLDSGGTEEQYF.

This chain's CDR3 is CASSFQGTGRTDEQYF. CDR3 nucleotide sequence: TGTGCCAGCAGTTTCCAAGGGACAGGGAGAACCGACGAGCAGTACTTC. This chain joins TRBV28 and TRBJ2-7; 9 bases fit TRBD1. This CDR3 is built from 16 residues. With V trimmed by 3 bases and J by 5 bases, 11 bases remained unmatched. The germline V gene encodes CDR1 MDHEN and CDR2 SYDVKM.

The rearrangement links TRBV11-1 to TRBJ2-1; possibly TRBD2 for D (6 bases). Trimming removed 3 bases at V and 9 bases at J, with 21 bases between. The CDR3 contains 16 residues. Germline V gene data show CDR1 as SGHAT and CDR2 as FQDESV (reference sequence). The CDR3 loop reads CASSFPGGRFMSEQFF. The CDR3 DNA sequence: TGTGCCAGCAGCTTTCCCGGAGGGAGGTTCATGAGTGAGCAGTTCTTC.

This chain links TRBV29-1 with TRBJ2-1; the match to TRBD2 covers 11 bases. Germline V gene lookup returns CDR1 SQVTM and CDR2 ANQGSEA. This CDR3 is 15 amino acids long. The CDR3 DNA follows: TGCAGGGGCGACCGACTAGCGGGGATAATGAATGAGCAGTTCTTC. Its protein is CRGDRLAGIMNEQFF.

As DNA, the CDR3 is TGTGCCAGCTCACCCCTTACCCCGGGACAGGGAGTAACCGGGGAGCTGTTTTTT. This translates into CASSPLTPGQGVTGELFF. The gene calls are TRBV18 and TRBJ2-2; 9 nucleotides match TRBD1. The CDR3 runs to 18 residues. The V gene end was trimmed by 3 bases and the J gene end by 5 bases; junction bases not matched to a gene: 13. Per the germline V gene, CDR1 is KGHSH and CDR2 is LQKENI.

The chain couples TRBV27 to TRBJ1-2; TRBD1 agrees at 10 bases. V dropped 8 bases and J dropped 4; count of bases not matched to a gene: 4. The CDR3 totals 13 residues. Germline-derived CDR1 and CDR2 are MNHEY and SMNVEV (reference sequence). Here the CDR3 DNA reads TGTGCCAGCGGTGGGACAGGGGCCTATGGCTACACCTTC. Residues: CASGGTGAYGYTF.

The rearrangement links TRBV18 to TRBJ2-1; TRBD2 agrees at 16 bases. Looked up from germline, CDR1 is KGHSH and CDR2 is LQKENI. The trim removed 3 bases at V and 2 bases at J, leaving 1 base unmatched. This CDR3 is built from 17 residues. The CDR3 region is CASSPGTSGGAYNEQFF. The CDR3 DNA reads as TGTGCCAGCTCACCCGGGACTAGCGGGGGGGCCTACAATGAGCAGTTCTTC. The variable domain in full, completed from reference TRBV18 and TRBJ2-1, reads NAGVMQNPRHLVRRRGQEARLRCSPMKGHSHVYWYRQLPEEGLKFMVYLQKENIIDESGMPKERFSAEFPKEGPSILRIQQVVRGDSAAYFCASSPGTSGGAYNEQFFGPGTRLTVL.

CDR3 DNA: TGTGCCAGCAGCTTATCAGGGACAGGGATTCATGAGCAGTTCTTC. Protein: CASSLSGTGIHEQFF. This rearrangement joins TRBV7-9 to TRBJ2-1; 9 nucleotides agree with TRBD1. The ends lost 2 bases at V and 8 bases at J; junction bases unmatched: 7. The CDR3 consists of 15 residues. Germline V gives CDR1 SEHNR, CDR2 FQNEAQ (reference sequence).